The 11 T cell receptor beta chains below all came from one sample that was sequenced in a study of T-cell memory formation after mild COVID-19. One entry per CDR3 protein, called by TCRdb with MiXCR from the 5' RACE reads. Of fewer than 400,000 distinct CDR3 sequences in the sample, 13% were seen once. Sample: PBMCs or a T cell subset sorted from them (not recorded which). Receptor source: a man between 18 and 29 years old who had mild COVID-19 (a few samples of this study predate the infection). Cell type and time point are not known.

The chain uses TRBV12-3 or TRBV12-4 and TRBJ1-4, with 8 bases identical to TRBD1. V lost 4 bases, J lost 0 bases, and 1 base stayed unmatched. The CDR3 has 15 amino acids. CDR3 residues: CASSSTGATNEKLFF. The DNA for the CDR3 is TGTGCCAGCAGTTCGACAGGGGCAACTAATGAAAAACTGTTTTTT.

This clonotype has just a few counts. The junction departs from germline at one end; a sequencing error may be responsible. The CDR3 region is CASSLGAGGPTDTQYF. Here the CDR3 DNA reads TGTGCTAGCAGCTTAGGGGCCGGGGGTCCCACAGATACGCAGTATTTT. The genes are TRBV7-7 and TRBJ2-3, with D maybe TRBD2 (6 bases). The germline CDR1 and CDR2 sequences are SSHAT and FNYEAQ (reference sequence). CDR3 length: 16 residues.

The CDR3 DNA sequence: TGCAGTGCTCGTAGCTTGCATGAGCAGTTCTTC. Protein: CSARSLHEQFF. The J gene is TRBJ2-1, the V gene TRBV20-1, with unresolved D. V was cut by 5 bases and J by 8 bases, with 10 bases left in between. From germline, CDR1 is DFQATT and CDR2 SNEGSKA (reference sequence). This CDR3 contains 11 residues.

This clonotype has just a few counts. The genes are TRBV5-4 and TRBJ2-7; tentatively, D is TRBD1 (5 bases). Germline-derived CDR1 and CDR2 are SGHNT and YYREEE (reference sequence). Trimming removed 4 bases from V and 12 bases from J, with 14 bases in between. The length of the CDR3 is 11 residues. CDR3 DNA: TGTGCCAGCAGCGGGGCCGGGCGGTGGTACTTC. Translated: CASSGAGRWYF.

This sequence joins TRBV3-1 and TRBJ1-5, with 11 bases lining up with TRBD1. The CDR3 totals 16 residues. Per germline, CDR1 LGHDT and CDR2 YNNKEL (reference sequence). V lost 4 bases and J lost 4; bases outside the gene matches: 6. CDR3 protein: CASSLGTGGYNQPQHF. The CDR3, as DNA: TGTGCCAGCAGCCTAGGGACAGGGGGTTATAATCAGCCCCAGCATTTT.

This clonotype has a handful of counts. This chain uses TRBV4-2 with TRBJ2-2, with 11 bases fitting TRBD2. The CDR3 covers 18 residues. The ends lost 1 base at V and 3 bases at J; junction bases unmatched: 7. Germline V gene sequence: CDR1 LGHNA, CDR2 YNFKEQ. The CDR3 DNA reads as TGTGCCAGCAGCCAAGGGTTAGCGGGGGGGTCGGACACCGGGGAGCTGTTTTTT. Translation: CASSQGLAGGSDTGELFF.

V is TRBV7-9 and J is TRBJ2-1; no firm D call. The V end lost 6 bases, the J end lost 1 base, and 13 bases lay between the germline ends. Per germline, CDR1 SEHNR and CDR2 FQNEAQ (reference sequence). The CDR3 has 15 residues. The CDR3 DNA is TGTGCCAGCAGTTCAACTTGGCGATCCTACAATGAGCAGTTCTTC. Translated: CASSSTWRSYNEQFF.

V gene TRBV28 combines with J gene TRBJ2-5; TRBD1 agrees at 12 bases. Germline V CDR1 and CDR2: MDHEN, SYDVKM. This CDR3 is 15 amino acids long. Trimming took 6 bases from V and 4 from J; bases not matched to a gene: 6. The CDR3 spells CASSLGTGGVETQYF. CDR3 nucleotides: TGTGCCAGCAGCCTCGGGACAGGGGGCGTAGAGACCCAGTACTTC.

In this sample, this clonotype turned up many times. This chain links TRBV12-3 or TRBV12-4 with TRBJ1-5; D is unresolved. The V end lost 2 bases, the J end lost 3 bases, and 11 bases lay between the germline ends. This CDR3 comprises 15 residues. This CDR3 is CASSLQADYNQPQHF. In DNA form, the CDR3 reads TGTGCCAGCAGTTTACAGGCAGACTACAATCAGCCCCAGCATTTT.

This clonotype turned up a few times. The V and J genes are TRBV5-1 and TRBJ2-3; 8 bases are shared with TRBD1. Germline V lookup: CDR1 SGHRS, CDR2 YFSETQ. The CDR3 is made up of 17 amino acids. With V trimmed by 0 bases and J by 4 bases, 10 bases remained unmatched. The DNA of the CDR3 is TGCGCCAGCAGCTTGGGTCTTTGGACAGGGACCCCAGATACGCAGTATTTT. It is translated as CASSLGLWTGTPDTQYF.

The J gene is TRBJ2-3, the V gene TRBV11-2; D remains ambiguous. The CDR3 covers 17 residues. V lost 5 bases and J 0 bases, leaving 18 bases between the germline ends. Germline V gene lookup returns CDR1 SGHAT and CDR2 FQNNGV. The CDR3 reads CASSAQVGQPSTDTQYF. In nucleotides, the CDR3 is TGTGCCAGCAGCGCTCAGGTGGGCCAACCTAGCACAGATACGCAGTATTTT.